The rows below give T cell receptor beta chains drawn from one sample of a study of regulatory T cells in long-lasting Graves disease. MiXCR, applied by TCRdb to the multiplex PCR reads, yields one record per CDR3 protein. The sample lists 350,000 to 450,000 distinct CDR3 sequences, less than 25% seen once, with around 20% in the top ten. The specimen comprised peripheral blood mononuclear cells (PBMCs), sampled when the disease was refractory, from a patient treated with antithyroid drugs. These receptors originate from a female donor with Graves disease. Each CDR3 is given with its conserved first and last residue. The order of the fields is clone size, V gene, D gene, J gene, CDR3 protein, CDR3 DNA. The D gene is left open where the match is weak. Size is omitted from some rows. Given values are once, few, many or a class for expanded clones.

few	TRBV6-4	.	TRBJ2-2	CASSDTGLTGELFF	TGTGCCAGCAGTGACACAGGACTCACCGGGGAGCTGTTTTTT
few	TRBV5-1	TRBD1	TRBJ2-1	CASSLDGSRGLRNEQFF	TGCGCCAGCAGCTTGGATGGGTCCAGGGGGCTACGTAATGAGCAGTTCTTC
few	TRBV20-1	.	TRBJ1-6	CSATPLGRDNSPLHF	TGCAGTGCTACTCCATTAGGGAGAGATAATTCACCCCTCCACTTT
many	TRBV6-1	.	TRBJ2-5	CASSSGSYWETQYF	TGTGCCAGCAGCAGTGGGTCTTACTGGGAGACCCAGTACTTC
.	TRBV6-5	.	TRBJ2-2	CASSYSRRGLFF	TGTGCCAGCAGTTACTCGAGACGTGGGCTGTTTTTT
.	TRBV6-5	TRBD2	TRBJ2-5	CASSYSGGATQYF	TGTGCCAGCAGTTACTCGGGAGGGGCGACCCAGTACTTC
many	TRBV6-2/TRBV6-3	.	TRBJ1-5	CASTLAGGSQPQHF	TGTGCCAGCACCCTAGCGGGGGGAAGTCAGCCCCAGCATTTT
many	TRBV7-3	.	TRBJ2-5	CASSLPRQAGETQYF	TGTGCCAGCAGCTTACCCAGACAGGCGGGAGAGACCCAGTACTTC
.	TRBV4-3	TRBD2	TRBJ2-5	CASSLRLAGIETQYF	TGCGCCAGCAGCCTTCGACTAGCGGGAATCGAGACCCAGTACTTC
many	TRBV7-2	.	TRBJ2-7	CASSLVQGKYEQYF	TGTGCCAGCAGCTTAGTGCAGGGCAAGTACGAGCAGTACTTC
few	TRBV24-1	.	TRBJ1-4	CATSDPGPNEKLFF	TGTGCCACCAGTGACCCAGGACCGAATGAAAAACTGTTTTTT
many	TRBV7-8	.	TRBJ2-7	CASSKRFGGTDEQYF	TGTGCCAGCAGCAAACGTTTCGGAGGAACGGACGAGCAGTACTTC
many	TRBV28	TRBD2	TRBJ2-7	CASSLYGEGKYEQYF	TGTGCCAGCAGTTTATATGGGGAGGGCAAGTACGAGCAGTACTTC
many	TRBV2	.	TRBJ2-7	CASSEATGSGEQYF	TGTGCCAGCAGTGAAGCTACGGGCTCAGGGGAGCAGTACTTC
.	TRBV12-5	.	TRBJ1-2	CASGSTVNGYTF	TGTGCTAGTGGTTCGACTGTTAATGGCTACACCTTC
.	TRBV5-1	.	TRBJ2-7	CASSLGDFPYEQYF	TGCGCCAGCAGCTTGGGGGACTTCCCCTACGAGCAGTACTTC
many	TRBV28	.	TRBJ2-2	CASSSGGGNTGELFF	TGTGCCAGCAGTTCCGGCGGCGGGAACACCGGGGAGCTGTTTTTT
many	TRBV12-3/TRBV12-4	TRBD2	TRBJ2-5	CASSKLAGPQETQYF	TGTGCCAGCAGCAAGCTAGCGGGGCCCCAAGAGACCCAGTACTTC
.	TRBV2	.	TRBJ1-2	CASSEYRLHGYTF	TGTGCCAGCAGTGAGTACAGGCTCCATGGCTACACCTTC
.	TRBV6-1	.	TRBJ2-3	CASSGPGDPQYF	TGTGCCAGCAGTGGTCCCGGGGACCCTCAGTATTTT
.	TRBV30	.	TRBJ2-6	CAWNGGAGNSGANVLTF	TGTGCCTGGAACGGCGGTGCGGGAAACTCTGGGGCCAACGTCCTGACTTTC
.	TRBV20-1	.	TRBJ1-2	CSARSSGTDYGYTF	TGCAGTGCTAGATCTTCCGGGACGGACTATGGCTACACCTTC
few	TRBV7-3	.	TRBJ2-2	CASREGPNTGELFF	TGTGCCAGCAGGGAGGGACCGAACACCGGGGAGCTGTTTTTT
.	TRBV7-9	TRBD1	TRBJ1-2	CASSFQGDNYGYTF	TGTGCCAGCAGCTTTCAGGGGGATAACTATGGCTACACCTTC
many	TRBV12-3/TRBV12-4	.	TRBJ1-5	CASNGGVGNQPQHF	TGTGCCAGCAATGGAGGGGTCGGCAATCAGCCCCAGCATTTT
many	TRBV20-1	.	TRBJ1-4	CSASHRTNEKLFF	TGCAGTGCTAGCCACAGGACTAATGAAAAACTGTTTTTT
.	TRBV20-1	TRBD2	TRBJ2-2	CSALIAGAGGELFF	TGCAGTGCATTAATAGCGGGGGCCGGCGGGGAGCTGTTTTTT
many	TRBV6-1	TRBD1	TRBJ1-1	CASTNRGTEAFF	TGTGCCAGCACCAACAGGGGCACTGAAGCTTTCTTT
.	TRBV4-3	.	TRBJ1-5	CASSQVGGPQHF	TGCGCCAGCAGCCAAGTGGGGGGGCCCCAGCATTTT
many	TRBV7-2	.	TRBJ1-5	CASSLAWTQPQHF	TGTGCCAGCAGCTTAGCCTGGACTCAGCCCCAGCATTTT
.	TRBV3-1	.	TRBJ1-2	CASSQGVGSHYGYTF	TGTGCCAGCAGCCAAGGGGTTGGCAGTCACTATGGCTACACCTTC
.	TRBV10-3	TRBD1	TRBJ1-6	CAISEGGTGGISPLHF	TGTGCCATCAGTGAAGGAGGGACAGGGGGAATTTCACCCCTCCACTTT
many	TRBV12-3/TRBV12-4	.	TRBJ1-3	CASTLRGSSGNTIYF	TGTGCCAGCACCCTCAGGGGAAGCTCTGGAAACACCATATATTTT
many	TRBV6-1	.	TRBJ1-2	CASSVAGDYGYTF	TGTGCCAGCAGTGTCGCAGGGGACTATGGCTACACCTTC
few	TRBV6-2/TRBV6-3	.	TRBJ1-4	CASSRTASREKLFF	TGTGCCAGCAGCCGCACCGCTTCGAGAGAAAAACTGTTTTTT
.	TRBV3-1	TRBD1	TRBJ2-3	CASRDGQGPPDTQYF	TGTGCCAGCAGGGATGGACAGGGCCCTCCGGATACGCAGTATTTT